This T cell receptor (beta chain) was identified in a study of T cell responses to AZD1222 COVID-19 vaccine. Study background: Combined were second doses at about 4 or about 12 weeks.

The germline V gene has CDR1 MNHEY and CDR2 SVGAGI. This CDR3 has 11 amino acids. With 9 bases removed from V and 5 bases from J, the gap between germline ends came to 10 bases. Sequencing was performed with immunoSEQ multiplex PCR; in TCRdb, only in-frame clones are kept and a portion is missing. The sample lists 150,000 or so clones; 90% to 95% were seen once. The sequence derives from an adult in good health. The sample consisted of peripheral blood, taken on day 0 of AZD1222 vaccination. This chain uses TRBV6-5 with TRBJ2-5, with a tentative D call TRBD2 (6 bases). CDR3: CASVRGETQYF. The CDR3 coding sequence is TGTGCCAGTGTCCGGGGGGAGACCCAGTACTTC.